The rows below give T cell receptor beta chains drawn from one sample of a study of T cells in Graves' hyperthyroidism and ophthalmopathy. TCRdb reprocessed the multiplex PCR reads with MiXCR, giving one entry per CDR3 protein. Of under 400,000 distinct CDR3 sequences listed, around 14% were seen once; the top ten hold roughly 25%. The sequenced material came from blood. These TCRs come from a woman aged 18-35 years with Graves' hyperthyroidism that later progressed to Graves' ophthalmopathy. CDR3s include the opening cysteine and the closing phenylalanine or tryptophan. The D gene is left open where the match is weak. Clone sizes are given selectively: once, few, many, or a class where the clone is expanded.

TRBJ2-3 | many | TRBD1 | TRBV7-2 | TGTGCCAGCAGCTTACGAGGGGGCAGGGATACGCAGTATTTT | CASSLRGGRDTQYF
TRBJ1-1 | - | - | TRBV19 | TGTGCCAGTAGCCGGGACGGGGCCGGGACTGAAGCTTTCTTT | CASSRDGAGTEAFF
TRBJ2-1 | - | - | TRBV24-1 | TGTGCCACCAGGAAGTTGGGCGAGCAGTTCTTC | CATRKLGEQFF
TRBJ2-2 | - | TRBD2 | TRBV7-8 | TGTGCCAGCAGCACCTCGGGGGGGCCGAGAACCGGGGAGCTGTTTTTT | CASSTSGGPRTGELFF
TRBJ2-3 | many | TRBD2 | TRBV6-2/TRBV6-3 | TGTGCCAGCAGTTCGGGACTAGTATCCGATACGCAGTATTTT | CASSSGLVSDTQYF
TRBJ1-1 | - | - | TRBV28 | TGTGCCAGCAGCCTTTATGGTACAGGGATGAACACTGAAGCTTTCTTT | CASSLYGTGMNTEAFF
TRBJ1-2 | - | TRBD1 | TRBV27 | TGTGCCAGCAGGGCCCCGGGACAGGGAAACTATGGCTACACCTTC | CASRAPGQGNYGYTF
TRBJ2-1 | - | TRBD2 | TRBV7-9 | TGTGCCAGCAGCACAATCCTTGTTACCGCGGGGGAGGGTGAGCAGTTCTTC | CASSTILVTAGEGEQFF
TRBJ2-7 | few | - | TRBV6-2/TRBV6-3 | TGTGCCAGCAGTTACAGGGGAATCTACGAGCAGTACTTC | CASSYRGIYEQYF
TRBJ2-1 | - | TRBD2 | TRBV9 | TGTGCCAGCAGCTCGGGACTAGCGGAGTCCTACAATGAGCAGTTCTTC | CASSSGLAESYNEQFF
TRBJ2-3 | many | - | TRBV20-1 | TGCAGTGCTAGAGATAAGGATACGCAGTATTTT | CSARDKDTQYF
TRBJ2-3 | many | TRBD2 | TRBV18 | TGTGCCAGCTCACCATCTGTCGCGGGAGGGAGCACAGATACGCAGTATTTT | CASSPSVAGGSTDTQYF
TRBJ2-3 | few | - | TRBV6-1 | TGTGCCAGCAGTGTGGGGCGCACAGATACGCAGTATTTT | CASSVGRTDTQYF
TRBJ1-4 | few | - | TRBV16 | TGTGCCAGCAGCCAATCGCGGGGGATTAATGAAAAACTGTTTTTT | CASSQSRGINEKLFF
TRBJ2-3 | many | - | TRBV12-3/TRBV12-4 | TGTGCCAGCAGTTTCGGCCCGCGTCAGTATTTT | CASSFGPRQYF
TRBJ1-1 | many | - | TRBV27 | TGTGCCAGCAGTTTATCCCCCGCCATGAACACTGAAGCTTTCTTT | CASSLSPAMNTEAFF
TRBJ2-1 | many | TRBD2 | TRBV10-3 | TGTGCCATCAGTAATAGGGGAGGGTACAATGAGCAGTTCTTC | CAISNRGGYNEQFF
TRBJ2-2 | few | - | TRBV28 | TGTGCCAGCAGTACAGACGCCGGGGAGCTGTTTTTT | CASSTDAGELFF
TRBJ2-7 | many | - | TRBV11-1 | TGTGCCAGCAGCCCCCCGGGCAGGCCCTACGAGCAGTACTTC | CASSPPGRPYEQYF
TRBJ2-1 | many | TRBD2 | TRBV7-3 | TGTGCCAGCAGCTTAACGACCACTAGCGGGAGTTACAATGAGCAGTTCTTC | CASSLTTTSGSYNEQFF
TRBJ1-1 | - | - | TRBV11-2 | TGTGCCAGCAGCGAAACAACAGGGATTGAAGCTTTCTTT | CASSETTGIEAFF
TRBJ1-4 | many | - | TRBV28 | TGTGCCAGCAGGGCGGTTAATGAAAAACTGTTTTTT | CASRAVNEKLFF
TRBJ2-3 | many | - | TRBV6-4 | TGTGCCAGCAGTGATGGCAGGGACACAGATACGCAGTATTTT | CASSDGRDTDTQYF
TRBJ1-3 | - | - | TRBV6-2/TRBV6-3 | TGTGCCAGCAGGGATAGTGGTAACACCATATATTTT | CASRDSGNTIYF
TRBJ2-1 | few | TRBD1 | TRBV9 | TGTGCCAGCAGCGTGGGACAGGGCGCCTCCGAGCAGTTCTTC | CASSVGQGASEQFF
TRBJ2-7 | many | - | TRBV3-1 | TGTGCCAGCAGCCAAGATCCGGCAGGGAGGAACTACGAGCAGTACTTC | CASSQDPAGRNYEQYF
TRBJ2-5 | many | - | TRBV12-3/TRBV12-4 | TGTGCCAGCAGTTTGGGGGGAAAGGGGACCCAGTACTTC | CASSLGGKGTQYF
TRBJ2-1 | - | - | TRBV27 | TGTGCCAGCACCCTTAGACAGGTCCCCTACAATGAGCAGTTCTTC | CASTLRQVPYNEQFF
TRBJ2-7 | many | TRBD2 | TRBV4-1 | TGCGCCAGCAGCCAAGGGCGGGAGAGCTCCTACGAGCAGTACTTC | CASSQGRESSYEQYF
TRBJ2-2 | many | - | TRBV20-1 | TGCAGTGCTAGAGATCCTGGTGCCCCAGCCTCGGCCACCGGGGAGCTGTTTTTT | CSARDPGAPASATGELFF
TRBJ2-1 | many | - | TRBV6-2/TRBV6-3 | TGTGCCAGCAGTTACAGGTCCTACAGCAATGAGCAGTTCTTC | CASSYRSYSNEQFF
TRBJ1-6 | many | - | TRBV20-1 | TGCAGTGCTCCGCTCGGCCCTAATTCACCCCTCCACTTT | CSAPLGPNSPLHF
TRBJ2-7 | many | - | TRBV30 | TGTGCCTGGACCGGGACCAGCTCCTACGAGCAGTACTTC | CAWTGTSSYEQYF
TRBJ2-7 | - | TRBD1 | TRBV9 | TGTGCCAGCAGCGTAGGGGGGACAGGGAGTCACGAGCAGTACTTC | CASSVGGTGSHEQYF
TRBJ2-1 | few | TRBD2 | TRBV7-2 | TGTGCCAGCAGCGTAGGAAGGACTAGCGGGAGTATCTCCTACAATGAGCAGTTCTTC | CASSVGRTSGSISYNEQFF
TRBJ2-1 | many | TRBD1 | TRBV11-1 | TGTGCCAGCAGCTCGCTTCGGGACAGCATTTACAATGAGCAGTTCTTC | CASSSLRDSIYNEQFF
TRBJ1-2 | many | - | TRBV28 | TGTGCCAGCAGTGTACAGGGTGGCGATGGCTACACCTTC | CASSVQGGDGYTF
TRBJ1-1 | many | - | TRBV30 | TGTGCCTGGAGTGTACCCGGTTTACAGGGCGCTTTCTTT | CAWSVPGLQGAFF
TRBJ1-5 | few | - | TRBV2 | TGTGCCAGCAGTGATGGACAGCTTTTCTATCAGCCCCAGCATTTT | CASSDGQLFYQPQHF
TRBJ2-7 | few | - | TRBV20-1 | TGCAGTGCTGTTCGGGAAGCCGGGACGGGGTGGTTATCGGGCTACGAGCAGTACTTC | CSAVREAGTGWLSGYEQYF
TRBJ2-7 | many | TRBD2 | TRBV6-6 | TGTGCCAGCAGTTACTCGATTTTAGGGCTAGCGGGAGACGAGCAGTACTTC | CASSYSILGLAGDEQYF
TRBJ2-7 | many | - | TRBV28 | TGTGCCAGCAGCCCGAGGTCAGAACAACCCTACGAGCAGTACTTC | CASSPRSEQPYEQYF
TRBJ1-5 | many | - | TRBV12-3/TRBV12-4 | TGTGCCAGCAGTTTGGGGGGGAATGGCAATCAGCCCCAGCATTTT | CASSLGGNGNQPQHF
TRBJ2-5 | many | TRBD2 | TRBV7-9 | TGTGCCAGCAGCCCTCGGGGGGAAGAGACCCAGTACTTC | CASSPRGEETQYF
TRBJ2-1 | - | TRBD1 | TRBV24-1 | TGTGCCACCAGCCAGGGGGAGTCCTACAATGAGCAGTTCTTC | CATSQGESYNEQFF